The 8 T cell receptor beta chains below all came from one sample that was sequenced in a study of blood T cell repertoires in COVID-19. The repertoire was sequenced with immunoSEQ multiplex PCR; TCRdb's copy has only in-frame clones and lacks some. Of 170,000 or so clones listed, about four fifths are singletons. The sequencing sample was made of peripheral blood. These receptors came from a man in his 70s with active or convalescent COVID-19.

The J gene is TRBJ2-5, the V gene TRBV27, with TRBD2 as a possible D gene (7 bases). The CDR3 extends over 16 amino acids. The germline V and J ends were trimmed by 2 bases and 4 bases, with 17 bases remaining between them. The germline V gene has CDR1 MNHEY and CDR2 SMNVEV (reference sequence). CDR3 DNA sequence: TGTGCCAGCAGTTTACGAATGGGAGGGGGGGGAGAGACCCAGTACTTC. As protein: CASSLRMGGGGETQYF.

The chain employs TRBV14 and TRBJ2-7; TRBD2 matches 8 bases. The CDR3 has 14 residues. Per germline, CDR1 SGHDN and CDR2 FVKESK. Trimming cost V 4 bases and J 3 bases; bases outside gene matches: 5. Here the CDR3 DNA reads TGTGCCAGCAGCCGAGCGGGGGCCTTCTACGAGCAGTACTTC. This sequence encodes CASSRAGAFYEQYF.

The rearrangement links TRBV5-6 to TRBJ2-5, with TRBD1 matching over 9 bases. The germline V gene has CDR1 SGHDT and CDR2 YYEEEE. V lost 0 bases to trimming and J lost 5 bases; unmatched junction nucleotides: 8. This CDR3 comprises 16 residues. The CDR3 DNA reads TGTGCCAGCAGCTTGGCCGGGACAGGGAAGATTGAGACCCAGTACTTC. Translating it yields CASSLAGTGKIETQYF.

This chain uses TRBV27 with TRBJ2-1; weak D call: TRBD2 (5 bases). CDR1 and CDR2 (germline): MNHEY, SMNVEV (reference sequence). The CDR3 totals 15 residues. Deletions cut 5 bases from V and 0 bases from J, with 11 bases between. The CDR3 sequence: CASSPGDPSYNEQFF. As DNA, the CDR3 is TGTGCCAGCAGTCCCGGGGATCCCTCCTACAATGAGCAGTTCTTC.

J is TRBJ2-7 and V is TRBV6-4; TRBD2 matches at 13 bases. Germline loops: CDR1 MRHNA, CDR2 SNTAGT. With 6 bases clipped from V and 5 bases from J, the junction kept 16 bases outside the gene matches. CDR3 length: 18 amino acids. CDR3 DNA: TGTGCCAGCAGCGTTAGGACTAGCGGGAGTAAATTTTGGGACGAGCAGTACTTC. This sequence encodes CASSVRTSGSKFWDEQYF.

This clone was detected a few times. CDR3 DNA sequence: TGTGCCAGCAGCGTTGACAGTAGCAATCAGCCCCAGCATTTT. This encodes CASSVDSSNQPQHF. The chain joins TRBV9 to TRBJ1-5; tentative D call: TRBD1 (5 bases). V lost 2 bases, J lost 0 bases, and 6 bases lay in between. The CDR3 has 14 amino acids. Germline V gives CDR1 SGDLS, CDR2 YYNGEE.

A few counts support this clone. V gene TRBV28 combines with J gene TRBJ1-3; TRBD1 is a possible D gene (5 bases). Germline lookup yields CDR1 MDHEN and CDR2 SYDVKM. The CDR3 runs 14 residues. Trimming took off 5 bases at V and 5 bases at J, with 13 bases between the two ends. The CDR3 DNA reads TGTGCCAGCAGTCCGCCCGACAGTAGAAACACCATATATTTT. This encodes CASSPPDSRNTIYF.

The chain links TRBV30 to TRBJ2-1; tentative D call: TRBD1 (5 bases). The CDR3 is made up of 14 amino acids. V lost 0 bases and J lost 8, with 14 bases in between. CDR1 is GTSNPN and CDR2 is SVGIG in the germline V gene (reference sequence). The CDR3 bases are TGTGCCTGGAGTGTACAGTCAGGGATCGATGAGCAGTTCTTC. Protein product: CAWSVQSGIDEQFF.